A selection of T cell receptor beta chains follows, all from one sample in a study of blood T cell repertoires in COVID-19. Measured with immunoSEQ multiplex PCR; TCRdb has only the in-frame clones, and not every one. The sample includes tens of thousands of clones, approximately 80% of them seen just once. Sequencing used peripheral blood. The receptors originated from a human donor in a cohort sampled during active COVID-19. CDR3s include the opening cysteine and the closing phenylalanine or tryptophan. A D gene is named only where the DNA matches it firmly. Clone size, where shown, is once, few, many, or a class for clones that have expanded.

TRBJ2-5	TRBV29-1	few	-	CSVELRDLETQYF	TGCAGCGTTGAATTGCGGGATTTGGAGACCCAGTACTTC
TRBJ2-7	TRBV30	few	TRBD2	CAWRPSGTINEQYF	TGTGCCTGGAGGCCTAGCGGGACCATCAACGAGCAGTACTTC
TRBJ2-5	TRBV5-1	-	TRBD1	CASNPQGAMKETQYF	TGCGCCAGCAACCCTCAGGGGGCCATGAAAGAGACCCAGTACTTC
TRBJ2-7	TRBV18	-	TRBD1	CASSPGQGGFIGDEQYF	TGTGCCAGCTCACCCGGACAGGGCGGATTCATCGGTGACGAGCAGTACTTC
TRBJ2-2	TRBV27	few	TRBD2	CASSYQPGTSGSNGELFF	TGTGCCAGCAGTTACCAACCCGGGACTAGCGGGTCAAACGGGGAGCTGTTTTTT
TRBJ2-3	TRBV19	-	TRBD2	CASQTSGISTDTQYF	TGTGCCAGCCAAACTAGCGGGATAAGCACAGATACGCAGTATTTT
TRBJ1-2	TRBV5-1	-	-	CASSPTDFRSGYTF	TGCGCCAGCAGCCCGACAGATTTCCGTTCCGGCTACACCTTC
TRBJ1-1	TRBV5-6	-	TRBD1	CASSITLGTGPMNTEAFF	TGTGCCAGCAGCATCACCCTAGGGACAGGCCCTATGAACACTGAAGCTTTCTTT
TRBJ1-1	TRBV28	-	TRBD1	CASSPQGWSTEAFF	TGTGCCAGCAGCCCACAGGGGTGGAGCACTGAAGCTTTCTTT
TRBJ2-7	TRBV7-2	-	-	CASSPQGSFSYEQYF	TGTGCCAGCAGCCCCCAGGGATCGTTTTCCTACGAGCAGTACTTC
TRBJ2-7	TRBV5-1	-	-	CASSKQGSAGEQYF	TGCGCCAGCAGTAAACAGGGCAGTGCGGGCGAGCAGTACTTC
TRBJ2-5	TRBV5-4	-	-	CASSSGEGETQYF	TGTGCCAGCAGCTCAGGGGAGGGAGAGACCCAGTACTTC
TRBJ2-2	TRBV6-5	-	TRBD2	CASRPLGLGTGELFF	TGTGCCAGCAGACCGCTGGGACTAGGGACCGGGGAGCTGTTTTTT
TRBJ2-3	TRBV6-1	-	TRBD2	CASSETLVSGSTDTQYF	TGTGCCAGCAGTGAAACTTTGGTTAGCGGGAGCACAGATACGCAGTATTTT
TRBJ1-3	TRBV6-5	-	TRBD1	CASRDRSYSGNTIYF	TGTGCCAGCCGGGACAGGTCTTACTCTGGAAACACCATATATTTT
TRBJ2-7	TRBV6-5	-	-	CASKTSPGTSYEQYF	TGTGCCAGCAAAACCTCACCAGGAACCAGCTACGAGCAGTACTTC
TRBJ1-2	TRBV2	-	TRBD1	CASRLRQGGNYGYTF	TGTGCCAGCAGACTTCGACAGGGAGGAAACTATGGCTACACCTTC
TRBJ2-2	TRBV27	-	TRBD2	CASSLGLGYTGELFF	TGTGCCAGCAGTTTAGGACTAGGGTACACCGGGGAGCTGTTTTTT
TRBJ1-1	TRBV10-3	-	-	CAISELDGTIEAFF	TGTGCCATCAGTGAGTTGGATGGGACAATTGAAGCTTTCTTT
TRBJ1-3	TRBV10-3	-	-	CAISGQGNTIYF	TGTGCCATCAGTGGGCAGGGAAACACCATATATTTT
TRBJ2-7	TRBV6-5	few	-	CASSYGGEGTYEQYF	TGTGCCAGCAGTTACGGGGGCGAGGGAACCTACGAGCAGTACTTC
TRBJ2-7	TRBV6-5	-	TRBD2	CASSYSSLAGLYEQYF	TGTGCCAGCAGTTACTCGAGTCTAGCGGGACTCTACGAGCAGTACTTC
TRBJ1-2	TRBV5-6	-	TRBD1	CASSLGMTGTYGYTF	TGTGCCAGCAGCTTGGGGATGACAGGGACTTATGGCTACACCTTC
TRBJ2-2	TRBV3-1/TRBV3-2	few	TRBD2	CASSHPGLAGGTGELFF	TGTGCCAGCAGCCACCCGGGACTAGCGGGAGGGACCGGGGAGCTGTTTTTT
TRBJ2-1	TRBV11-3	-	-	CASSFGGLDNEQFF	TGTGCCAGCAGCTTTGGGGGCCTGGACAATGAGCAGTTCTTC
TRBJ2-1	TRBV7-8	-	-	CASRSSGTGTYNEQFF	TGTGCCAGCAGGTCATCCGGGACTGGGACCTACAATGAGCAGTTCTTC
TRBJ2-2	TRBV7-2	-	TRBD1	CASSLGFGRGQGTGELFF	TGTGCCAGCAGCTTAGGGTTCGGCAGGGGGCAGGGCACCGGGGAGCTGTTTTTT
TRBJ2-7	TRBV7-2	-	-	CASSLGPVNEQYF	TGTGCCAGCAGCTTAGGTCCTGTAAATGAGCAGTACTTC
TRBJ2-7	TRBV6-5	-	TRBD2	CASTPLAGESYEQYF	TGTGCCAGCACCCCACTAGCGGGAGAGTCCTACGAGCAGTACTTC
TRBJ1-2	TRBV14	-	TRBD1	CASSQDMGQGANYGYTF	TGTGCCAGCAGCCAAGATATGGGGCAGGGGGCGAACTATGGCTACACCTTC
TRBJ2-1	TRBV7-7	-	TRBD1	CASSLGTGFNEQFF	TGTGCTAGCAGCTTAGGGACAGGCTTCAATGAGCAGTTCTTC
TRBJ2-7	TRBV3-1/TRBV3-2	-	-	CASSHGDKDEQYF	TGTGCCAGCAGCCATGGGGACAAGGACGAGCAGTACTTC
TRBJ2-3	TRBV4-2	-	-	CASSQVGESADTQYF	TGTGCCAGCAGCCAAGTGGGAGAGTCGGCAGATACGCAGTATTTT
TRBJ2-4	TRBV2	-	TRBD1	CASSAQGTKNIQYF	TGTGCCAGCAGTGCACAGGGGACCAAAAACATTCAGTACTTC
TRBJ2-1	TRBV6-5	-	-	CASSTTAGSYNEQFF	TGTGCCAGCAGTACCACTGCGGGCTCCTACAATGAGCAGTTCTTC
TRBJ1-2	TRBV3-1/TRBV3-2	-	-	CASSQALDVANYGYTF	TGTGCCAGCAGCCAAGCCCTAGACGTGGCTAACTATGGCTACACCTTC